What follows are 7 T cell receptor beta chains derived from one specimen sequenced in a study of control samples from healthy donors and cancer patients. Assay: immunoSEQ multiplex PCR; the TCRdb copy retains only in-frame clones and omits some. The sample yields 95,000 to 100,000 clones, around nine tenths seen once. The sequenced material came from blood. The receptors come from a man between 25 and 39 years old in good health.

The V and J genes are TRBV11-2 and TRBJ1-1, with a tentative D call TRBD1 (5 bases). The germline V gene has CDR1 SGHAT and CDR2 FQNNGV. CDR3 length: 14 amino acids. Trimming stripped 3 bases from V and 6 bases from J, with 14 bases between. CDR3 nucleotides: TGTGCCAGCAGCTTTGCCACGGGGGGGGCTGAAGCTTTCTTT. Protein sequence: CASSFATGGAEAFF.

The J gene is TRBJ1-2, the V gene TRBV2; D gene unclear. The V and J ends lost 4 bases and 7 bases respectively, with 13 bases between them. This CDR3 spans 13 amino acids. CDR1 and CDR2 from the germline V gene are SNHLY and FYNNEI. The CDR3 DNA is TGTGCCAGCAGTGGGTGGGCCGGGTTTGGCTACACCTTC. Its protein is CASSGWAGFGYTF.

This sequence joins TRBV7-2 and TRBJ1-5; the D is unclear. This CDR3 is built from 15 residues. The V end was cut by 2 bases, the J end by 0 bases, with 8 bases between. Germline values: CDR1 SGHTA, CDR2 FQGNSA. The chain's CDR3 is CASSLMSYSNQPQHF. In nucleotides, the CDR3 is TGTGCCAGCAGCTTAATGTCTTATAGCAATCAGCCCCAGCATTTT.

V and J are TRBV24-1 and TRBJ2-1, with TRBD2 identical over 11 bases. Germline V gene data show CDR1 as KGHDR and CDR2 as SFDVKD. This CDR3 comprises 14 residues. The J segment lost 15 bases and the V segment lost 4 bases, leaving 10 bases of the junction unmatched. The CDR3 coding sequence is TGTGCCACCAGTGACCCCTCGACTAGCGGGGATCGGTTCTTC. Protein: CATSDPSTSGDRFF.

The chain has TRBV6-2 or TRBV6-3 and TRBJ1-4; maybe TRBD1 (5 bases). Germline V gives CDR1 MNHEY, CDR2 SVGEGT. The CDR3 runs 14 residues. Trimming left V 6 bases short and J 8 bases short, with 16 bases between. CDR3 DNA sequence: TGTGCCAGCAGCCTCTTTGGGGGAAGGGAAAAACTGTTTTTT. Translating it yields CASSLFGGREKLFF.

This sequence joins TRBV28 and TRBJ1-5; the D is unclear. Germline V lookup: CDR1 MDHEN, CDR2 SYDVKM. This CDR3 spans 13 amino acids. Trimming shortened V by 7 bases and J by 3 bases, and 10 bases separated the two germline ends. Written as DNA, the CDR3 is TGTGCCAGCACCGGCGGTAACAATCAGCCCCAGCATTTT. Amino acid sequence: CASTGGNNQPQHF.

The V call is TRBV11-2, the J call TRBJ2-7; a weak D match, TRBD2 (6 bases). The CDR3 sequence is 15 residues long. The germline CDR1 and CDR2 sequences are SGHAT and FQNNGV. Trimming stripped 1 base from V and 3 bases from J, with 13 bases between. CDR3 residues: CASSLGWERVYEQYV. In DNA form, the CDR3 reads TGTGCCAGCAGCTTAGGATGGGAGCGGGTCTACGAGCAGTACGTC.